This entry features one T cell receptor (beta chain) sequence. This clone's antigen is unknown. No quality values exist for individual bases; no much larger clone is one base distant. From V the trimming removes 1 base and from J it removes 4 bases, while the gene matches leave 5 bases of the junction unaccounted for. Based on the germline V gene, the CDR1 and CDR2 sequences are SGHAT and FQNNGV. The CDR3 runs 16 residues from the cysteine to the phenylalanine. The sequence is cut down to CDR3 DNA, 48 bases in frame from base 1. This sample is part of a study of OX40 agonist ivuxolimab in advanced cancers. At the level of the whole study: Ivuxolimab was an agonistic, fully human IgG2 monoclonal antibody directed against OX40 (CD134), a costimulatory receptor. The monotherapy dose-escalation portion (N ≈ 52 patients) of the phase I ivuxolimab trial is reported in the paper. In the dose-escalation cohort, more than 75% of patients were male, and the mean age was roughly 60 years, with a range of about 23 to 90. The purpose of peripheral TCRbeta sequencing was to test whether ivuxolimab changed TCR sequence diversity and led to clonal T-cell expansion. Prior anti-PD-1, anti-PD-L1 or anti-CTLA-4 therapy was permitted, and checkpoint inhibitors had been received by about 36% of dose-escalation patients. Partial responses occurred in three dose-escalation patients, of whom one had hepatocellular carcinoma and two had cutaneous melanoma. Intravenous ivuxolimab was administered to patients every 2 weeks at six dose levels: 0.01, 0.1, 0.3, 1.5, 3 and 10 mg/kg. Of the roughly 52 patients in dose escalation, about 20 had hepatocellular carcinoma, around 15 had melanoma, 9 had renal cell carcinoma and 9 had head and neck cancer. Summary of the overall study and its limitations: At doses of 0.1 to 3.0 mg/kg, clonal expansion of both CD4+ and CD8+ T cells in blood was seen between baseline and week 6. Low levels of normalized T-cell clonal expansion were also seen in some patients who did not respond. After ivuxolimab, CD8+ T cells had more expanded clones than CD4+ T cells on average. In the 0.1-3.0 mg/kg groups, partial responders had among the lowest normalized peripheral clonal expansion, particularly in CD8+ T cells. Which antigens the clonally expanded peripheral T cells were specific for was not determined.

Genomic DNA was isolated from the sorted cells so that the TCRbeta CDR3 region could be sequenced. TCRbeta CDR3 regions were sequenced using the immunoSEQ Assay. In TCRdb, the immuneACCESS table is reduced to in-frame sequences with V and J assigned. These tables do not hold every clone; where another copy was compared, an unresolved V gene accounts for under half, and the others remain unexplained. The table for this sample lists roughly 50,000 clones; approximately 90% of them were counted only once. The ten largest clonotypes hold 7.5% to 9.5% of the sample. Patients with a history of autoimmune disease or receiving systemic immunosuppression were excluded from the trial. Peripheral blood for TCR sequencing was collected from all dose cohorts at baseline, on cycle 4 day 1, and on cycle 7 day 1. The samples were taken from a phase I, first-in-human, multicenter, open-label dose-escalation trial of ivuxolimab. The trial enrolled adults with locally advanced or metastatic head and neck squamous cell, hepatocellular, melanoma or renal cell carcinoma. Before TCR sequencing, CD4+ T cells and CD8+ T cells from peripheral blood were sorted into separate populations.

This sequence uses TRBV11-2 and TRBJ2-2; 8 of the junction bases match TRBD1. The sequence derives from an adult with an advanced solid tumor such as melanoma, head and neck, liver or kidney cancer. The sample consisted of CD4+ or CD8+ T cells sorted from blood, taken in a trial of the OX40 agonist ivuxolimab. The CDR3 has the sequence CASSLGWTGSTGELFF. DNA sequence: TGTGCCAGCAGCTTAGGTTGGACAGGGTCCACCGGGGAGCTGTTTTTT.